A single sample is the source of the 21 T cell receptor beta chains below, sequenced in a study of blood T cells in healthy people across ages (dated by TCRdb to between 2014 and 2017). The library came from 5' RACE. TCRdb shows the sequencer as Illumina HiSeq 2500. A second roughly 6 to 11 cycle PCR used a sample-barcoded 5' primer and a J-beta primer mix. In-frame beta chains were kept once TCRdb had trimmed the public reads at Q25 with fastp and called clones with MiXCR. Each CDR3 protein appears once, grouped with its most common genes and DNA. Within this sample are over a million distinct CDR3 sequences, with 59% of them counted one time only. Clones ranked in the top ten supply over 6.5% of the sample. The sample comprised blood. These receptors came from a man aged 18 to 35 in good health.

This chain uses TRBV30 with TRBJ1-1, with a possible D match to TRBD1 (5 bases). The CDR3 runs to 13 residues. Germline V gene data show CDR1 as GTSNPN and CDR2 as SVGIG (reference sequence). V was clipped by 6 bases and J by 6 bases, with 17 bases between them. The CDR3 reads CACSLPGTPEAFF. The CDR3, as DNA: TGTGCCTGTTCACTTCCCGGGACCCCTGAAGCTTTCTTT.

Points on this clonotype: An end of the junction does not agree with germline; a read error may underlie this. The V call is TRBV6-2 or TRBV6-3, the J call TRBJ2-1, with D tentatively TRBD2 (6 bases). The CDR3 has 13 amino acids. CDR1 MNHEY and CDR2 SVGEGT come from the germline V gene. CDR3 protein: CVSMGGAGREQFF. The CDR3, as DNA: TGTGTCAGCATGGGAGGAGCAGGCAGAGAGCAGTTCTTC.

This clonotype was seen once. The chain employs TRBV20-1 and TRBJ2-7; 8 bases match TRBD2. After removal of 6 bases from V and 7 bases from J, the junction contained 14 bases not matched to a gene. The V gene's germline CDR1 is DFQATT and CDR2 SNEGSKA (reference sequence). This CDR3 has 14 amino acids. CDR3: CSAITSGIPWEQYF. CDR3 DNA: TGCAGTGCAATCACTAGCGGAATCCCCTGGGAGCAGTACTTC.

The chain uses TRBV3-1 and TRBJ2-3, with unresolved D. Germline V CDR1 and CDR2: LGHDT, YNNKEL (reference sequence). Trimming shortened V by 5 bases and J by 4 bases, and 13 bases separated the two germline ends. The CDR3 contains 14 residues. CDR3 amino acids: CASSLDRSPDTQYF. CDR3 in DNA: TGTGCCAGCAGCTTGGACCGCTCCCCAGATACGCAGTATTTT.

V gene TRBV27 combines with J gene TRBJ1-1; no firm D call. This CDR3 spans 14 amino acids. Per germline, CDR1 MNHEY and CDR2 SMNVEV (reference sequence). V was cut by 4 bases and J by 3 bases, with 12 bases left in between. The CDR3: CASSWDIRDTEAFF. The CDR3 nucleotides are TGTGCCAGCAGTTGGGATATTCGGGACACTGAAGCTTTCTTT.

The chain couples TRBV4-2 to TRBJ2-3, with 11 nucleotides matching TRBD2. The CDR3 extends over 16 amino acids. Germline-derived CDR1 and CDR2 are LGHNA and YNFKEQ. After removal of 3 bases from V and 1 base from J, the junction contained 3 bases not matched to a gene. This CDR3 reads CASSQTSGARTDTQYF. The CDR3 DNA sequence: TGTGCCAGCAGCCAGACTAGCGGGGCGCGCACAGATACGCAGTATTTT.

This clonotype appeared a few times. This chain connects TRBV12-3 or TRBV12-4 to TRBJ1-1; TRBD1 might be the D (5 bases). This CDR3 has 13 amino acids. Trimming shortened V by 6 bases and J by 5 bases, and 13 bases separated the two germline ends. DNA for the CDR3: TGTGCCAGCAGCTTGGGCAGGGCAACTGAAGCTTTCTTT. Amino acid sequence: CASSLGRATEAFF.

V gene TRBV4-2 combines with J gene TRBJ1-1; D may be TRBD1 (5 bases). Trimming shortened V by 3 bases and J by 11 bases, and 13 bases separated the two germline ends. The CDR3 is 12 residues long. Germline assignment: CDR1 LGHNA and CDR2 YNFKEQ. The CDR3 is CASSQPGGGAFF. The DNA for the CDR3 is TGTGCCAGCAGCCAGCCCGGGGGTGGGGCTTTCTTT.

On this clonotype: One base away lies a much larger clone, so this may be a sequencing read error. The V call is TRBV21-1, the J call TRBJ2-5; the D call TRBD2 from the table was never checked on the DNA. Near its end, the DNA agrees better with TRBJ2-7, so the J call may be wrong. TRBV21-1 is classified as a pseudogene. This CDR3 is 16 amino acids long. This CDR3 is CASSKGRHGSQDEQYF. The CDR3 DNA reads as TGTGCCAGCAGCAAAGGGAGGCATGGTTCTCAGGACGAGCAGTACTTC.

The CDR3 region has the DNA TGCGCCAGCAGCCAGTCCTTGGCTGATCAGCCCCAGCATTTT. Translating it yields CASSQSLADQPQHF. The chain couples TRBV4-1 to TRBJ1-5; D is ambiguous. From germline, CDR1 is MGHRA and CDR2 YSYEKL. The CDR3 extends over 14 amino acids. Trimming pared 3 bases from V and 5 bases from J, leaving 11 bases between.

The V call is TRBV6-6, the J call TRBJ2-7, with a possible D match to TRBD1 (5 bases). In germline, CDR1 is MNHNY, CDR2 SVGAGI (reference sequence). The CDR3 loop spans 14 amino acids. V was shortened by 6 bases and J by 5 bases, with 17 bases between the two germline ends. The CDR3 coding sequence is TGTGCCAGCAGAAGGGGTGGGCAGGGCGACGAGCAGTACTTC. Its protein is CASRRGGQGDEQYF.

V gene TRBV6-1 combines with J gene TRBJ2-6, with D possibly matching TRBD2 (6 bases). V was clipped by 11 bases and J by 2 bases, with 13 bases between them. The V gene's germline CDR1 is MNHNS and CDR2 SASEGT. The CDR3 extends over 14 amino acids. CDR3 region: CAGGGPTGANVLTF. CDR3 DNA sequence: TGTGCCGGGGGAGGACCAACTGGGGCCAACGTCCTGACTTTC.

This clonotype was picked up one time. CDR3 DNA sequence: TGTGCCATCAGTGGAAGCGTGCGGGAGACCCAGTACTTC. Its protein is CAISGSVRETQYF. This sequence joins TRBV10-3 and TRBJ2-5; D is undetermined. Between the trimmed V and J ends, which lost 4 bases and 5 bases, there was a span of 11 bases. The CDR3 contains 13 residues. Germline V lookup: CDR1 ENHRY, CDR2 SYGVKD.

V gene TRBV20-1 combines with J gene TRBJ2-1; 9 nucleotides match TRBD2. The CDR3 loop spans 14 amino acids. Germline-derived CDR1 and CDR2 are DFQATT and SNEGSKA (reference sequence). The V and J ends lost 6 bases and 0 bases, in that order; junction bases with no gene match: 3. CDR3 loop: CSAHSGGSYNEQFF. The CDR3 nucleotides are TGCAGTGCCCATAGCGGGGGCTCCTACAATGAGCAGTTCTTC.

The chain's CDR3 is CASSLSFSVRREQFF. CDR3 DNA sequence: TGTGCCAGCAGTTTGAGTTTCAGCGTTAGAAGGGAGCAGTTCTTC. The chain recombines TRBV12-3 or TRBV12-4 with TRBJ2-1; D ambiguous. The V end lost 3 bases, the J end lost 10 bases, and 19 bases lay between the germline ends. The CDR3 has 15 residues.

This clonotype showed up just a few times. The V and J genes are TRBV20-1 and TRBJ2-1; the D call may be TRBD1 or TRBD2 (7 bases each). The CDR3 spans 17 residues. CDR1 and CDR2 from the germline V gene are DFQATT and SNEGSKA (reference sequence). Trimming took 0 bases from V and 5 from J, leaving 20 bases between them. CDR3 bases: TGCAGTGCTAGAGAGAGGGGGCGGGAGCTCCGGAACAATGAGCAGTTCTTC. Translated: CSARERGRELRNNEQFF.

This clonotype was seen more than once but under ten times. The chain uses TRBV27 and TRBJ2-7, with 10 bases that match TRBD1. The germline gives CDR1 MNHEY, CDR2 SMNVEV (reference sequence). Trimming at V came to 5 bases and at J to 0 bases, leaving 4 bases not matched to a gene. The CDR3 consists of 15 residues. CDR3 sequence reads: CASSVTGGNSYEQYF. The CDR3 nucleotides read TGTGCCAGCAGTGTGACAGGGGGCAACTCCTACGAGCAGTACTTC.

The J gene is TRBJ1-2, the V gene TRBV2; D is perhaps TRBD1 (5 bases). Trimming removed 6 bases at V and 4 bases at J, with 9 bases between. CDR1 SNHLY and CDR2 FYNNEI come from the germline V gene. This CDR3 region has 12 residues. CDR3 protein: CASRTESYGYTF. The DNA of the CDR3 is TGTGCCAGCAGGACAGAGTCCTATGGCTACACCTTC. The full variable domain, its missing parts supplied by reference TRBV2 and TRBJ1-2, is EPEVTQTPSHQVTQMGQEVILRCVPISNHLYFYWYRQILGQKVEFLVSFYNNEISEKSEIFDDQFSVERPDGSNFTLKIRSTKLEDSAMYFCASRTESYGYTFGSGTRLTVV.

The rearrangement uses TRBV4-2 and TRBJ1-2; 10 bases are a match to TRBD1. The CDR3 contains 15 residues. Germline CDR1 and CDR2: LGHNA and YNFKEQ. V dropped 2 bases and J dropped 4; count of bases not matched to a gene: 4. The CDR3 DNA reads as TGTGCCAGCAGCCAACGGACAGGGGGGTCCTATGGCTACACCTTC. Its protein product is CASSQRTGGSYGYTF.

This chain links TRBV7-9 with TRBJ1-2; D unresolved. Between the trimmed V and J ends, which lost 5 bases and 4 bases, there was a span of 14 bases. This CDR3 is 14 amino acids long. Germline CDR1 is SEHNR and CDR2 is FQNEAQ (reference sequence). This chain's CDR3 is CASSPVTLGYGYTF. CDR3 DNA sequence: TGTGCCAGCAGCCCCGTAACACTGGGCTATGGCTACACCTTC.

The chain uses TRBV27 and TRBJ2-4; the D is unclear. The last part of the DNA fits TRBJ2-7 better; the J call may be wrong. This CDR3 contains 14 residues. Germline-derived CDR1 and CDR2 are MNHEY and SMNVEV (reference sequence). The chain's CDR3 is CASSFSGFKYEQYF. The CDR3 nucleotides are TGTGCCAGCAGTTTCTCCGGGTTCAAGTACGAGCAGTACTTC.